This TCR beta chain comes out of a study of cytotoxic CD8 clonotypes in ibrutinib-treated CLL. Overall study context: Samples showed on average 255,043 productive templates and approximately 94,000 productive rearrangements.

About this clone: Its target is not known.

Findings of the study overall: The study found baseline clonality above age-matched healthy donors, tracking circulating CD8+ T-cell counts. Public clonotypes, an uncommon group, contracted or remained stable on treatment.

Researchers set a sequencing depth target of 1 in 200,000 to 1 in 1 million T cells. The data were produced by immunoSEQ multiplex PCR, yet TCRdb's version contains in-frame clones alone and is incomplete. The sample lists 150,000 or so clones; approximately 80% were seen once. The CDR3 is made up of 16 amino acids. The V gene lost 6 bases and the J gene lost 6 bases, with 24 bases spanning the gap. Germline V gene sequence: CDR1 ENHRY, CDR2 SYGVKD. Sequenced here: PBMCs, sampled after 24 months of ibrutinib treatment. This chain connects TRBV10-3 to TRBJ2-7; maybe TRBD2 (6 bases). This clonotype was obtained from a human donor with chronic lymphocytic leukemia. The CDR3 region has the DNA TGTGCCATCAGCCCTAACGAGGCGCAGGGAGGTCGCGAGCAGTACTTC. This codes for CAISPNEAQGGREQYF.